This is a list of T cell receptor beta chains from one sample in a study of T cells after yellow fever vaccination. In TCRdb, the 5' RACE reads were re-called with MiXCR into one record per CDR3 protein. The sample contains approximately 58,000 distinct CDR3 sequences, around 6.1% of which appear only once. The input for sequencing was PBMCs, either bulk or a sorted T-cell subset (CD4+, CD8+, memory, or dextramer-sorted; not recorded which), taken on the day of the yellow fever booster vaccination. The receptors here all came from a man aged 18-30 years who received the YFV17D yellow fever vaccine. The CDR3 runs from the conserved cysteine through the conserved F or W. Each record gives: D gene, CDR3 length, J gene, clone size, V gene, CDR3 DNA, CDR3 protein. A D gene is named only where the DNA matches it firmly. Clone size, where shown, is once, few, many, or a class for clones that have expanded.

>.|13|TRBJ2-7|few|TRBV6-6
TGTGCCAGCGGCATCGGACAGCTCGCCGAGCAGTACTTC
CASGIGQLAEQYF
>.|12|TRBJ1-5|many|TRBV12-3/TRBV12-4
TGTGCCAGCAGTTTAAGGGGACAGCCCCAGCATTTT
CASSLRGQPQHF
>.|15|TRBJ1-6|many|TRBV7-2
TGTGCCAGCAGCTTAAGATGGCAAGGATTGTGGCCCCTCCACTTT
CASSLRWQGLWPLHF
>.|19|TRBJ2-2|many|TRBV11-2
TGTGCCAGCAGCTTATTTGCTTTGCCGCGGCGCCTAGACACCGGGGAGCTGTTTTTT
CASSLFALPRRLDTGELFF
>TRBD1|16|TRBJ1-5|many|TRBV27
TGTGCCAGCAGTTCCATACAGGGGGCTCGGGATCAGCCCCAGCATTTT
CASSSIQGARDQPQHF
>.|16|TRBJ2-3|many|TRBV5-1
TGCGCCAGCAGCTCGCTGGGTGGGCGGAGCACAGATACGCAGTATTTT
CASSSLGGRSTDTQYF
>.|13|TRBJ2-1|few|TRBV9
TGTGCCAGCAGCGCACAGTTCCACAATGAGCAGTTCTTC
CASSAQFHNEQFF
>TRBD2|16|TRBJ2-5|few|TRBV9
TGTGCCAGCAGCGTAGGCGAGACTAGCGCCGAAGAGACCCAGTACTTC
CASSVGETSAEETQYF
>TRBD2|13|TRBJ2-5|few|TRBV5-8
TGTGCCAGCAGCATTAGCGGGAAAGAGACCCAGTACTTC
CASSISGKETQYF
>.|14|TRBJ1-1|many|TRBV12-3/TRBV12-4
TGTGCCAGCAGTTTTTGGACTGTGAACACTGAAGCTTTCTTT
CASSFWTVNTEAFF
>.|12|TRBJ2-1|many|TRBV20-1
TGCAGTGCCGAGGAGGTCTACAATGAGCAGTTCTTC
CSAEEVYNEQFF
>.|15|TRBJ2-1|few|TRBV7-9
TGTGCCAGCAGCTTCCTAGAAGTTTCTTACAATGAGCAGTTCTTC
CASSFLEVSYNEQFF
>TRBD1|14|TRBJ1-4|many|TRBV7-2
TGTGCCAGCAGCTACCAGGGGGCGGGTGAAAAACTGTTTTTT
CASSYQGAGEKLFF
>.|14|TRBJ2-2|.|TRBV5-4
TGTGCCAGCAGCCCCGCGGAATTGGCCGGGGAGCTGTTTTTT
CASSPAELAGELFF
>.|16|TRBJ2-5|many|TRBV4-1
TGCGCCAGCAGCCAAGGGGCTAGCCCGGACCAAGAGACCCAGTACTTC
CASSQGASPDQETQYF
>TRBD1|14|TRBJ2-1|many|TRBV6-5
TGTGCCAGCAGTTACTCGGGACAGAACAATGAGCAGTTCTTC
CASSYSGQNNEQFF
>TRBD2|19|TRBJ2-3|many|TRBV6-6
TGTGCCAGCAGTTACTCGAGTCGTCTAGCGGGGGATGTGACAGATACGCAGTATTTT
CASSYSSRLAGDVTDTQYF
>TRBD2|17|TRBJ2-3|.|TRBV7-2
TGTGCCAGCAGCTTAATTAGCGGGGTCGCCCTCGCGGATACGCAGTATTTT
CASSLISGVALADTQYF
>TRBD2|14|TRBJ2-3|many|TRBV7-9
TGTGCCAGCAGATCTAGCGGGGGAACAGATACGCAGTATTTT
CASRSSGGTDTQYF
>TRBD1|14|TRBJ1-4|many|TRBV4-1
TGCGCCAGCAGCCTAGGACAGGGAAACGAAAAACTGTTTTTT
CASSLGQGNEKLFF
>.|11|TRBJ2-5|many|TRBV29-1
TGCAGCGTTGAAGATCTCGAGACCCAGTACTTC
CSVEDLETQYF
>.|14|TRBJ1-5|.|TRBV12-3/TRBV12-4
TGTGCCAGCAGTTTAGAAGGGTCTTTCCAGCCCCAGCATTTT
CASSLEGSFQPQHF
>TRBD2|18|TRBJ2-1|many|TRBV5-1
TGCGCCAGCAGCCCGATCCCCCCTAGCGGGGGGCCGGGAAATGAGCAGTTCTTC
CASSPIPPSGGPGNEQFF
>.|14|TRBJ1-2|.|TRBV14
TGTGCCAGCAGCCAAGATTCGGGGGTCTATGGCTACACCTTC
CASSQDSGVYGYTF
>TRBD1|18|TRBJ2-3|many|TRBV10-3
TGTGCCATCAGTGAACACAGACAAAAGACAGGGGGCGCAGATACGCAGTATTTT
CAISEHRQKTGGADTQYF
>.|14|TRBJ1-1|many|TRBV12-3/TRBV12-4
TGTGCCAGCAGCCCTAGGATGCAGATCACTGAAGCTTTCTTT
CASSPRMQITEAFF